These 25 T cell receptor beta chains were all obtained from the same sample, sequenced in a study of cytomegalovirus exposure and HLA in healthy donors. This PCR relied on a set of 60 Vbeta primers and 13 Jbeta primers. Profiled with immunoSEQ multiplex PCR; TCRdb holds only in-frame clones, not every one. The data show some 120,000 clones, over 60% seen once. The sequenced sample was PBMCs. The origin of the receptors is a man between 18 and 35 years old in good health and CMV-seronegative.

The chain links TRBV5-5 to TRBJ1-2; 7 bases agree with TRBD1. CDR1 is SGHKS and CDR2 is YYEKEE in the germline V gene (reference sequence). V lost 2 bases to trimming and J lost 5 bases; unmatched junction nucleotides: 3. The CDR3 covers 13 residues. CDR3: CASSFSTGYGYTF. CDR3 bases: TGTGCCAGCAGCTTCTCGACAGGGTATGGCTACACCTTC.

V is TRBV19 and J is TRBJ1-1; 9 bases align to TRBD1. This CDR3 has 14 amino acids. Germline V gene data show CDR1 as LNHDA and CDR2 as SQIVND (reference sequence). The V and J ends lost 5 bases and 3 bases, in that order; junction bases with no gene match: 4. The CDR3, as DNA: TGTGCCAGTAGTCCTGGGGACAGGGACACTGAAGCTTTCTTT. This translates into CASSPGDRDTEAFF.

This sequence joins TRBV27 and TRBJ2-1; TRBD2 might be the D (6 bases). The V end was cut by 11 bases, the J end by 1 base, with 21 bases between. The CDR3 is 16 amino acids. Germline V gene data show CDR1 as MNHEY and CDR2 as SMNVEV (reference sequence). The CDR3: CASTSEGGISYNEQFF. CDR3 in DNA: TGTGCCTCCACCTCCGAGGGAGGTATTTCCTACAATGAGCAGTTCTTC.

The V and J genes are TRBV6-5 and TRBJ1-5; D is possibly TRBD1 (6 bases). CDR1 and CDR2 from the germline V gene are MNHEY and SVGAGI. V was pared by 9 bases and J by 4 bases, with 10 bases between. The CDR3 contains 12 residues. The CDR3 spells CASKTGNQPQHF. CDR3 bases: TGTGCCAGTAAGACAGGTAATCAGCCCCAGCATTTT.

This chain links TRBV6-6 with TRBJ1-2, with 8 bases identical to TRBD1. With 5 bases clipped from V and 2 bases from J, the junction kept 4 bases outside the gene matches. This CDR3 has 14 amino acids. The germline V gene encodes CDR1 MNHNY and CDR2 SVGAGI (reference sequence). In DNA form, the CDR3 reads TGTGCCAGCAGTCGCACAGGGGGGAACTATGGCTACACCTTC. It encodes CASSRTGGNYGYTF.

The rearrangement links TRBV12-5 to TRBJ2-1, with 8 positions matching TRBD2. CDR1 and CDR2 from the germline V gene are LGHNT and FRNRAP. CDR3 length equals 21 residues. Trimming at V came to 3 bases and at J to 4 bases, leaving 23 bases not matched to a gene. The chain's CDR3 is CASGLSPVRSFEGLGYNEQFF. CDR3 bases: TGTGCTAGTGGTTTATCCCCGGTCAGGTCATTTGAGGGACTAGGTTACAATGAGCAGTTCTTC.

The chain combines TRBV7-9 with TRBJ2-1; a possible D gene is TRBD2 (5 bases). Germline V gives CDR1 SEHNR, CDR2 FQNEAQ (reference sequence). Trimming removed 3 bases at V and 7 bases at J, with 19 bases between. This CDR3 has 16 amino acids. The DNA of the CDR3 is TGTGCCAGCAGCTTCTTGACCCAATCGTCGGGGAATGAGCAGTTCTTC. Translation: CASSFLTQSSGNEQFF.

The chain links TRBV19 to TRBJ2-3; the D gene is possibly TRBD1 (6 bases). V lost 10 bases and J 6 bases, leaving 23 bases between the germline ends. The CDR3 loop spans 15 amino acids. Germline V lookup: CDR1 LNHDA, CDR2 SQIVND (reference sequence). CDR3 in amino acids: CATKTVGGASDTQYF. The CDR3 DNA reads as TGTGCCACGAAGACCGTTGGGGGCGCATCGGATACGCAGTATTTT.

The rearrangement uses TRBV15 and TRBJ2-1, with a weak D call TRBD1 (6 bases). Germline V gene data show CDR1 as LNHNV and CDR2 as YYDKDF (reference sequence). This CDR3 contains 16 residues. V was cut by 3 bases and J by 1 base, with 13 bases left in between. The CDR3 is CATSSWTALSYNEQFF. CDR3 DNA: TGTGCCACCAGCAGCTGGACAGCCCTATCCTACAATGAGCAGTTCTTC.

The V gene is TRBV6-5, the J gene TRBJ2-3; 8 bases agree with TRBD1. The CDR3 covers 15 residues. Germline CDR1 is MNHEY and CDR2 is SVGAGI. V shed 2 bases, J shed 5 bases, and the junction held 6 bases outside the gene matches. The CDR3 sequence: CASSYADRDRDTQYF. CDR3 in DNA: TGTGCCAGCAGTTACGCGGACAGGGACAGAGATACGCAGTATTTT.

The rearrangement links TRBV7-3 to TRBJ2-3, with TRBD2 matching 7 bases. V lost 1 base to trimming and J lost 2 bases; unmatched junction nucleotides: 12. Germline assignment: CDR1 SGHTA and CDR2 FQGTGA. This CDR3 region has 18 residues. The CDR3 protein is CASSLNLFPSGITDTQYF. The CDR3 DNA reads TGTGCCAGCAGCTTAAATCTCTTTCCGAGCGGGATCACAGATACGCAGTATTTT.

This chain links TRBV21-1 with TRBJ2-2; TRBD2 was called by the table and not checked on the DNA. TRBV21-1 is designated a pseudogene. The CDR3 runs to 9 residues. This CDR3 reads CASIGELFF. In nucleotides, the CDR3 is TGTGCCAGCATAGGGGAGCTGTTTTTT.

V and J are TRBV28 and TRBJ1-6; unclear D gene. CDR1 MDHEN and CDR2 SYDVKM come from the germline V gene. V was pared by 6 bases and J by 7 bases, with 10 bases between. This CDR3 has 13 amino acids. The CDR3 DNA follows: TGTGCCAGCAGAGGCGGTCCGAATTCACCCCTCCACTTT. It encodes CASRGGPNSPLHF.

The chain combines TRBV19 with TRBJ1-1; possible D gene TRBD1, 5 bases. Germline CDR1 and CDR2: LNHDA and SQIVND (reference sequence). The CDR3 totals 13 residues. Trimming shortened V by 9 bases and J by 0 bases, and 11 bases separated the two germline ends. CDR3 DNA sequence: TGTGCCAGCTCCGGACAAATGAACACTGAAGCTTTCTTT. Its translation is CASSGQMNTEAFF.

The V gene is TRBV29-1, the J gene TRBJ1-2; 7 nucleotides match TRBD1. Trimming took 3 bases from V and 2 from J; bases not matched to a gene: 3. This CDR3 has 13 residues. CDR1 and CDR2 (germline): SQVTM, ANQGSEA. CDR3 in amino acids: CSVETGPNYGYTF. CDR3 DNA: TGCAGCGTTGAGACAGGGCCAAACTATGGCTACACCTTC.

This sequence joins TRBV28 and TRBJ2-7; TRBD2 matches at 10 bases. CDR1 is MDHEN and CDR2 is SYDVKM in the germline V gene. The CDR3 has 14 residues. V lost 6 bases to trimming and J lost 4 bases; unmatched junction nucleotides: 6. The CDR3 spells CASRAGTSEYEQYF. The DNA of the CDR3 is TGTGCCAGCAGAGCTGGGACTAGCGAGTACGAGCAGTACTTC.

This clone has a single count. The rearrangement links TRBV2 to TRBJ1-2, with unresolved D. V was pared by 6 bases and J by 12 bases, with 11 bases between. CDR3 size: 10 residues. The germline V gene has CDR1 SNHLY and CDR2 FYNNEI. The CDR3 sequence is CASSQGGNTF. Written as DNA, the CDR3 is TGTGCCAGCAGCCAAGGCGGGAACACCTTC.

The V call is TRBV19, the J call TRBJ2-3; 13 bases map to TRBD2. V gave up 10 bases and J gave up 1 base; unmatched junction bases: 2. Germline CDR1 reads LNHDA; CDR2 reads SQIVND (reference sequence). The CDR3 is 14 residues long. DNA for the CDR3: TGTGCCACCGGACTAGCGGGAGGCACAGATACGCAGTATTTT. Encoded protein: CATGLAGGTDTQYF.

This chain links TRBV6-5 with TRBJ2-2; D may be TRBD2 (6 bases). The CDR3 runs to 15 residues. V lost 1 base, J lost 2 bases, and 8 bases lay in between. The germline gives CDR1 MNHEY, CDR2 SVGAGI. CDR3 amino acids: CASSYWDFNTGELFF. DNA for the CDR3: TGTGCCAGCAGTTACTGGGACTTTAACACCGGGGAGCTGTTTTTT.

CDR3 loop: CASSQDEGGIAKNIQYF. In DNA form, the CDR3 reads TGTGCCAGCAGCCAAGATGAGGGCGGTATAGCCAAAAACATTCAGTACTTC. J is TRBJ2-4 and V is TRBV4-2, with D perhaps matching TRBD2 (5 bases). This CDR3 has 17 amino acids. CDR1 LGHNA and CDR2 YNFKEQ come from the germline V gene. V lost 0 bases, J lost 0 bases, and 12 bases lay in between.

This chain joins TRBV30 and TRBJ2-1, with no clear D. V was cut by 1 base and J by 9 bases, with 13 bases left in between. The CDR3 covers 13 residues. The germline gives CDR1 GTSNPN, CDR2 SVGIG (reference sequence). The CDR3 loop reads CAWSARTTGEQFF. The DNA for the CDR3 is TGTGCCTGGAGTGCTCGTACAACGGGTGAGCAGTTCTTC.

The rearrangement uses TRBV25-1 and TRBJ2-5, with TRBD2 identical over 7 bases. Germline values: CDR1 MGHDK, CDR2 SYGVNS. The V segment lost 4 bases and the J segment 2 bases; nucleotides outside the gene matches: 10. The CDR3 totals 16 residues. The CDR3 reads CASSGLPTSEQETQYF. The CDR3 DNA is TGTGCCAGCAGTGGACTCCCAACTAGCGAGCAAGAGACCCAGTACTTC.

V usage is TRBV18 and J usage is TRBJ2-2, with 7 bases aligning to TRBD1. This CDR3 is 17 amino acids long. V gave up 3 bases and J gave up 2 bases; unmatched junction bases: 9. Germline V gene lookup returns CDR1 KGHSH and CDR2 LQKENI. This chain's CDR3 is CASSPGTASFNTGELFF. For the CDR3, the DNA is TGTGCCAGCTCACCCGGGACAGCTTCCTTCAACACCGGGGAGCTGTTTTTT.

The chain carries TRBV30 and TRBJ1-5; D may be TRBD1 (6 bases). Germline CDR1 reads GTSNPN; CDR2 reads SVGIG (reference sequence). The V and J ends lost 4 bases and 2 bases respectively, with 9 bases between them. The CDR3 covers 13 residues. CDR3 residues: CAWKGVGNQPQHF. CDR3 DNA sequence: TGTGCCTGGAAGGGGGTCGGCAATCAGCCCCAGCATTTT.

A note on this clone: The same CDR3 arises from other DNA sequences in this sample as well. CDR3 nucleotides: TGTGCCAGCAGCTCTATAGCTAAAACCGGGGACAACTACGAGCAGTACTTC. It yields the protein CASSSIAKTGDNYEQYF. J is TRBJ2-7 and V is TRBV5-6; the D gene is possibly TRBD1 (6 bases). This CDR3 contains 17 residues. Germline V gene data show CDR1 as SGHDT and CDR2 as YYEEEE. V was pared by 3 bases and J by 3 bases, with 22 bases between. The variable domain in full, with the rest retrieved from reference TRBV5-6 and TRBJ2-7, is DAGVTQSPTHLIKTRGQQVTLRCSPKSGHDTVSWYQQALGQGPQFIFQYYEEEERQRGNFPDRFSGHQFPNYSSELNVNALLLGDSALYLCASSSIAKTGDNYEQYFGPGTRLTVT.